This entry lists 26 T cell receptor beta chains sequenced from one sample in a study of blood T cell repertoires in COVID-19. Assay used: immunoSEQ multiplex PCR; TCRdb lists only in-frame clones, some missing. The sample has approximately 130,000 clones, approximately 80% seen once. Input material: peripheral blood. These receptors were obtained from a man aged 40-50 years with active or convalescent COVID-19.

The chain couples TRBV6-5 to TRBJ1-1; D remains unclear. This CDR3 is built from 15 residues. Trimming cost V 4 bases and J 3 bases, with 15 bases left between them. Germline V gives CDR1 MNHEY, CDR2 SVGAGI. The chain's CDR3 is CASSFTDITDTEAFF. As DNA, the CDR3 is TGTGCCAGCAGTTTTACCGACATCACGGACACTGAAGCTTTCTTT.

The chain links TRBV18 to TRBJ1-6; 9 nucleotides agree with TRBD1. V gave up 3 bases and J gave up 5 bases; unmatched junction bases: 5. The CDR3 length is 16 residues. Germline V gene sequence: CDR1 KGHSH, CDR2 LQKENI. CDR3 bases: TGTGCCAGCTCACCTCCGGGACAGGGAAATAATTCACCCCTCCACTTT. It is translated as CASSPPGQGNNSPLHF.

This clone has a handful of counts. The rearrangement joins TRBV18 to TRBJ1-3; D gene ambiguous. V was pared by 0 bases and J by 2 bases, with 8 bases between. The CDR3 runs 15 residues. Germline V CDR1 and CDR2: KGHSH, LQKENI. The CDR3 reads CASSPPMAAGNTIYF. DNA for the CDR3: TGTGCCAGCTCACCACCGATGGCAGCTGGAAACACCATATATTTT.

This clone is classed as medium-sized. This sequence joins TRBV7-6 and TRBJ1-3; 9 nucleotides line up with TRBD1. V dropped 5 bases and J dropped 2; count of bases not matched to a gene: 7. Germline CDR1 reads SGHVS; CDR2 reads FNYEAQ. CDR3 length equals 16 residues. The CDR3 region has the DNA TGTGCCAGCAGCCCCGGACAGGGGCGGACTGGAAACACCATATATTTT. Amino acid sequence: CASSPGQGRTGNTIYF.

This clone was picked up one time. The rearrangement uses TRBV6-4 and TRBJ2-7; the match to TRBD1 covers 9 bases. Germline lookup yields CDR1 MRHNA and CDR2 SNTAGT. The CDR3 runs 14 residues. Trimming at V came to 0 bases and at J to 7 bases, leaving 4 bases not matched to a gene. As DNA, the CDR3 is TGTGCCAGCAGTGACTCTTCGACAGGGGGAGAGCAGTACTTC. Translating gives CASSDSSTGGEQYF.

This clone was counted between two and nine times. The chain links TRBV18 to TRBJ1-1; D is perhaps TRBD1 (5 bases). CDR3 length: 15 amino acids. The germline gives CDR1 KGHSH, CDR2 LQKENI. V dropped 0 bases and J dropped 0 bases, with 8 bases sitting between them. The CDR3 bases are TGTGCCAGCTCACCACCCGGCAGGGTGAACACTGAAGCTTTCTTT. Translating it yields CASSPPGRVNTEAFF.

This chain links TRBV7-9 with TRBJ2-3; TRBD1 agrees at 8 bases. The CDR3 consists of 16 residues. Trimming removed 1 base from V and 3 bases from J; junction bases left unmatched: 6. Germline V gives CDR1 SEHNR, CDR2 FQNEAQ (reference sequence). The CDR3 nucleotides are TGTGCCAGCAGCTTAGGTGGGACAGGTGAAACAGATACGCAGTATTTT. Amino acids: CASSLGGTGETDTQYF.

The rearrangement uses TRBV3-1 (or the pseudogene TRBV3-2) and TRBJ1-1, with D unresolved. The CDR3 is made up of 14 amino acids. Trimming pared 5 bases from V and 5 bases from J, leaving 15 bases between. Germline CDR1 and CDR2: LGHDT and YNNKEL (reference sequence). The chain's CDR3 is CASSLRPGATEAFF. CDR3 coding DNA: TGTGCCAGCAGCTTAAGACCCGGAGCAACTGAAGCTTTCTTT.

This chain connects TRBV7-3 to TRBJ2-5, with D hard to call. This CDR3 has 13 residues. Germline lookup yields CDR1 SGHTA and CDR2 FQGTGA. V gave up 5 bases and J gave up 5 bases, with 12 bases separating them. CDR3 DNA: TGTGCCAGCAGCATTACCGGTAGTGAGACCCAGTACTTC. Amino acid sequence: CASSITGSETQYF.

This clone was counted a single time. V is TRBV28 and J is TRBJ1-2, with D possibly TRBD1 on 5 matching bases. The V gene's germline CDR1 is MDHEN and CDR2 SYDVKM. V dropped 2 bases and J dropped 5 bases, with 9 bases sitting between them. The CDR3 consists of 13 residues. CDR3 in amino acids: CASSLPGGYGYTF. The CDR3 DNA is TGTGCCAGCAGTTTACCGGGGGGATATGGCTACACCTTC.

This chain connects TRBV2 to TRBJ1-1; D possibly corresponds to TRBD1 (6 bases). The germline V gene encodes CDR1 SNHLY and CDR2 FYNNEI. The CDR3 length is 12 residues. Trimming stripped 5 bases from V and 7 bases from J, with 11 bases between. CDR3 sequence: CASSRDTNEAFF. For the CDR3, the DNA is TGTGCCAGCAGTAGGGACACCAATGAAGCTTTCTTT.

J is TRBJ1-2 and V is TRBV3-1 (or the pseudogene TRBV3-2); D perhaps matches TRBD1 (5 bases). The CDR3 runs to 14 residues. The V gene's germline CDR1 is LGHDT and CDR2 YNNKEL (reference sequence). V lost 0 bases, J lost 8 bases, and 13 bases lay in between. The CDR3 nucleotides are TGTGCCAGCAGCCAAGACAGGTCGTCAGGGGGCTACACCTTC. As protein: CASSQDRSSGGYTF.

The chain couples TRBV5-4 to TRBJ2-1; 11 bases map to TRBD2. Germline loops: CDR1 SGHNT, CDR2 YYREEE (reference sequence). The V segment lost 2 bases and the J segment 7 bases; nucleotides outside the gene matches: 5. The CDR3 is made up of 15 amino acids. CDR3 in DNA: TGTGCCAGCAGCTTTCCGGGACTAGCGGCGAATGAGCAGTTCTTC. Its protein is CASSFPGLAANEQFF.

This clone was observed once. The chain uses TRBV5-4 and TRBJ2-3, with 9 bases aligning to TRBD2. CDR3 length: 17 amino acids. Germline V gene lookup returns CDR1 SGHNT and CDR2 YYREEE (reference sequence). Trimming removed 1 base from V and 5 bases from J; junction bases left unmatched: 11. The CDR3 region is CASSLLVAGVNQDTQYF. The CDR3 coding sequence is TGTGCCAGCAGCTTGTTGGTAGCGGGGGTGAATCAAGATACGCAGTATTTT.

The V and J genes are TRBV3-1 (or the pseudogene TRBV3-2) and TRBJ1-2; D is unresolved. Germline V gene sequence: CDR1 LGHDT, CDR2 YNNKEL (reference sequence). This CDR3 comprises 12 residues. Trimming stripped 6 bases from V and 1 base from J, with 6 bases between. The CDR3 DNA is TGTGCCAGCAGGGAGGATAACTATGGCTACACCTTC. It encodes CASREDNYGYTF.

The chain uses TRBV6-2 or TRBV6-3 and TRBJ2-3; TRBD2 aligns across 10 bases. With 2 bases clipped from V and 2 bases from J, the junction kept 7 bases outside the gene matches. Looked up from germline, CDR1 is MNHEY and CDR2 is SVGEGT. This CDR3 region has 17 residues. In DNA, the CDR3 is TGTGCCAGCAGTTACGCGGCTAGCGGGGGCCTCACAGATACGCAGTATTTT. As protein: CASSYAASGGLTDTQYF.

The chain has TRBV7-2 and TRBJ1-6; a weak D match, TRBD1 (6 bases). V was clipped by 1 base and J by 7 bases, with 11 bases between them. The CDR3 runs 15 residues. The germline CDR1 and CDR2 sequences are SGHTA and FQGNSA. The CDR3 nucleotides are TGTGCCAGCAGCTTAGAGGGGGGGCTAAATTCACCCCTCCACTTT. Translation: CASSLEGGLNSPLHF.

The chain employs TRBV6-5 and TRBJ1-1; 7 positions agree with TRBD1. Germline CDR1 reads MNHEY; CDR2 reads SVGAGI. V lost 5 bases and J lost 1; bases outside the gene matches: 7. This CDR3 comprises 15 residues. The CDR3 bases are TGTGCCAGCAGTATTCAGGGGGTAGGGAACACTGAAGCTTTCTTT. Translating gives CASSIQGVGNTEAFF.

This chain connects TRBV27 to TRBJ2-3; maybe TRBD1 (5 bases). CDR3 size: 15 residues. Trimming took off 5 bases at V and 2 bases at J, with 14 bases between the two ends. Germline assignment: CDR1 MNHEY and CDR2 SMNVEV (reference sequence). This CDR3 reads CASSPDTLYTDTQYF. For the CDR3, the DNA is TGTGCCAGCAGTCCGGACACACTCTACACAGATACGCAGTATTTT.

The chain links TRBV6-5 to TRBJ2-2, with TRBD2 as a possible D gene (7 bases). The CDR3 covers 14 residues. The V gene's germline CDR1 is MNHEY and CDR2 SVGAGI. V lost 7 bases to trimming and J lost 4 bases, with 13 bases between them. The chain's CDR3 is CASTGRGGTGELFF. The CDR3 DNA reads TGTGCCAGCACCGGAAGGGGGGGCACCGGGGAGCTGTTTTTT.

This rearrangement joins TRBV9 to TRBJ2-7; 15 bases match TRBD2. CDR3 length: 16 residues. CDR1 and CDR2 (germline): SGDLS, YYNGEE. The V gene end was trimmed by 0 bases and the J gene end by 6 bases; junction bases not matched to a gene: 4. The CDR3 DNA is TGTGCCAGCAGCGTAGCAGCGGGACTAGCGGGGGGCGAGCAGTACTTC. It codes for CASSVAAGLAGGEQYF.

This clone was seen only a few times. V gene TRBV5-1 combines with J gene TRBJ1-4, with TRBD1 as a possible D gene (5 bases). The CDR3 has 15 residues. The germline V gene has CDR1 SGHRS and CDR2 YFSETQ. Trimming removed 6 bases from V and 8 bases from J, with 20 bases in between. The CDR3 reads CASTLGGQGREKLFF. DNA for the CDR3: TGCGCCAGCACCTTAGGAGGGCAGGGAAGGGAAAAACTGTTTTTT.

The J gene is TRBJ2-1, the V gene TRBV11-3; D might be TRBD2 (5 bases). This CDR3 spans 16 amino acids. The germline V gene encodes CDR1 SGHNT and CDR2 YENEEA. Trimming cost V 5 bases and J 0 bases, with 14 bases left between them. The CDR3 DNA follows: TGTGCCAGCAGCCCTGGCGGGTTTAGCTCCTACAATGAGCAGTTCTTC. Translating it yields CASSPGGFSSYNEQFF.

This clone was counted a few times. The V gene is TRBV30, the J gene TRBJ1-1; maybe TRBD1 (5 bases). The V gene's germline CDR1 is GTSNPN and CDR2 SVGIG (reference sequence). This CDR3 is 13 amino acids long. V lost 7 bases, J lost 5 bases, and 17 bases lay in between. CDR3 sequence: CASRGRTGTEAFF. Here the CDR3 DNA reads TGTGCCTCCCGGGGGAGGACGGGAACTGAAGCTTTCTTT.

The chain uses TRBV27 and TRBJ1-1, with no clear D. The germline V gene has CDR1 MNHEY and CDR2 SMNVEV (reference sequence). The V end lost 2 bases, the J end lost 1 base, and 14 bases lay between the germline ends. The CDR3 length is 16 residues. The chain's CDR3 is CASSLSQALPNTEAFF. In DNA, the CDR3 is TGTGCCAGCAGTTTAAGTCAGGCGTTACCGAACACTGAAGCTTTCTTT.

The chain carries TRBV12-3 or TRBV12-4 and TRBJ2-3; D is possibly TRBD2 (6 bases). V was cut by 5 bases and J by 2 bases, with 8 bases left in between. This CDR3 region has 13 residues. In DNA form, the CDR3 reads TGTGCCAGCAGTGGAGGGTACACAGATACGCAGTATTTT. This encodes CASSGGYTDTQYF.